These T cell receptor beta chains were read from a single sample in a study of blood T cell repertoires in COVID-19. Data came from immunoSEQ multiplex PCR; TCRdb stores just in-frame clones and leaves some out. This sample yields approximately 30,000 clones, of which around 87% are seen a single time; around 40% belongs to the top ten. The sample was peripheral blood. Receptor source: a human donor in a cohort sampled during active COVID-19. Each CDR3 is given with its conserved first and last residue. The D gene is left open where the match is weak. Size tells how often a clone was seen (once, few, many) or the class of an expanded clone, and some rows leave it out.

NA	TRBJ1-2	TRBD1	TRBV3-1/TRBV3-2	CASSRRTGELIYTF	TGTGCCAGCAGTCGAAGGACAGGGGAATTGATCTACACCTTC
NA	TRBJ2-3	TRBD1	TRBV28	CASNSPGTGADTQYF	TGTGCCAGCAATTCCCCCGGGACAGGGGCAGATACGCAGTATTTT
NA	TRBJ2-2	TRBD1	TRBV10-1	CARNRDRAFHTGELFF	TGCGCCAGGAACCGGGACAGGGCCTTTCACACCGGGGAGCTGTTTTTT
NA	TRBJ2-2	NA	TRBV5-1	CASSLRVDAGELFF	TGCGCCAGCAGCCTGAGGGTTGATGCCGGGGAGCTGTTTTTT
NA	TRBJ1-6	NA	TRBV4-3	CASSQEAQGNGWSPLHF	TGCGCCAGCAGCCAAGAAGCGCAGGGGAATGGTTGGTCACCCCTCCACTTT
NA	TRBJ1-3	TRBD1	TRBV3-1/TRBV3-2	CASSQAGQVSGNTIYF	TGTGCCAGCAGCCAAGCTGGACAGGTCTCTGGAAACACCATATATTTT
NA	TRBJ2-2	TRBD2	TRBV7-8	CASSLERGVAGELFF	TGTGCCAGCAGCTTAGAACGGGGGGTGGCCGGGGAGCTGTTTTTT
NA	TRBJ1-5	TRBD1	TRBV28	CASRRGTGGGFQPQHF	TGTGCCAGCAGACGAGGCACAGGGGGCGGTTTTCAGCCCCAGCATTTT
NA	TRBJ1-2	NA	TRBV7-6	CASRSAGGYGYTF	TGTGCCTCGAGGTCGGCCGGGGGCTATGGCTACACCTTC
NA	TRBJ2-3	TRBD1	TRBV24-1	CATRRDSYTDTQYF	TGTGCCACCAGAAGGGACAGTTACACAGATACGCAGTATTTT
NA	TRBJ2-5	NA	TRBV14	CASSQGRGGRETQYF	TGTGCCAGCAGCCAAGGAAGGGGGGGTCGAGAGACCCAGTACTTC
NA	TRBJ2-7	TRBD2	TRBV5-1	CASSLASGDYEQYF	TGCGCCAGCAGCTTGGCTAGCGGTGATTACGAGCAGTACTTC
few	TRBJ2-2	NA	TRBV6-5	CASSSTGNTGELFF	TGTGCCAGCAGTTCCACAGGGAACACCGGGGAGCTGTTTTTT
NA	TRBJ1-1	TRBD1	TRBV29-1	CSVETGVSPEAFF	TGCAGCGTTGAAACAGGGGTTAGCCCTGAAGCTTTCTTT
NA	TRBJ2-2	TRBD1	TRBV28	CASTKGGTANTGELFF	TGTGCCAGCACCAAGGGTGGGACAGCGAACACCGGGGAGCTGTTTTTT
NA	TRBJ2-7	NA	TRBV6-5	CASSYQGQHAYEQYF	TGTGCCAGCAGTTACCAAGGACAGCACGCCTACGAGCAGTACTTC
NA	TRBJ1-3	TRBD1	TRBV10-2	CASRTGTGNTIYF	TGCGCCAGCAGGACAGGGACGGGAAACACCATATATTTT
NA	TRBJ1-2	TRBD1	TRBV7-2	CASSPRDSSRGYTF	TGTGCCAGCAGCCCTCGGGACAGCTCTAGGGGCTACACCTTC
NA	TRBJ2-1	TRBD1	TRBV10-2	CASSETRQGAREQFF	TGCGCCAGCAGTGAGACGCGACAGGGGGCTCGTGAGCAGTTCTTC
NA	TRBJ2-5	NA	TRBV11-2	CASSPKRNVQETQYF	TGTGCCAGCAGCCCGAAGAGGAACGTCCAAGAGACCCAGTACTTC
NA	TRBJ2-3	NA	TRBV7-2	CASSLIAWSTDTQYF	TGTGCCAGCAGCTTAATCGCGTGGTCCACAGATACGCAGTATTTT
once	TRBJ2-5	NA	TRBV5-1	CASSSPGLGETQYF	TGCGCCAGCAGCTCACCGGGTCTCGGGGAGACCCAGTACTTC
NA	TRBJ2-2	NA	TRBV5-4	CASSLGRGNGELFF	TGTGCCAGCAGCTTGGGCCGAGGGAACGGGGAGCTGTTTTTT
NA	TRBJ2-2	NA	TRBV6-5	CASSYSRQITGELFF	TGTGCCAGCAGTTACTCGAGGCAAATAACCGGGGAGCTGTTTTTT
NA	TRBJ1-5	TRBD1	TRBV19	CASSGTGVNRGNQPQHF	TGTGCCAGCTCCGGGACAGGGGTAAATCGGGGCAATCAGCCCCAGCATTTT
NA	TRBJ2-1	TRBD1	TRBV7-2	CASRSSGTGLYNEQFF	TGTGCCAGCAGATCCTCCGGGACAGGGCTCTACAATGAGCAGTTCTTC
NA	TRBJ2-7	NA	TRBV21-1	CASSKMERNNYYYDEQYF	TGTGCCAGCAGCAAAATGGAGAGAAATAACTATTATTATGACGAGCAGTACTTC
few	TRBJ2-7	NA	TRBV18	CASSPGYGGREQYF	TGTGCCAGCTCACCGGGATACGGGGGGCGCGAGCAGTACTTC
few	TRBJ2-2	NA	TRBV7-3	CASSSGQHTGELFF	TGTGCCAGCAGCTCAGGACAGCACACCGGGGAGCTGTTTTTT
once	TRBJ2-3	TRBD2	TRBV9	CASSEGLAGGFTDTQYF	TGTGCCAGCAGCGAGGGACTAGCGGGGGGGTTCACAGATACGCAGTATTTT
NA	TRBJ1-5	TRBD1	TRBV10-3	CAVGTGGFQPQHF	TGTGCCGTCGGGACAGGGGGCTTTCAGCCCCAGCATTTT
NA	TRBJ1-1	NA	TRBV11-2	CASSFGTFGQSNTEAFF	TGTGCCAGCAGCTTCGGAACCTTCGGACAGAGTAACACTGAAGCTTTCTTT
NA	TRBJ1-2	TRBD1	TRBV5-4	CASSLAQGGNYGYTF	TGTGCCAGCAGCTTGGCGCAGGGGGGTAACTATGGCTACACCTTC
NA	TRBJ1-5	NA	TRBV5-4	CASSLGMGPNQPQHF	TGTGCCAGCAGCTTGGGTATGGGGCCAAATCAGCCCCAGCATTTT
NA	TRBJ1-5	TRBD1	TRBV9	CASSRDRGNQPQHF	TGTGCCAGCAGCAGGGACAGGGGGAATCAGCCCCAGCATTTT
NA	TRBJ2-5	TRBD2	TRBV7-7	CASSLSGGQETQYF	TGTGCCAGCAGCCTTAGCGGGGGACAAGAGACCCAGTACTTC
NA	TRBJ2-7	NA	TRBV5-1	CASSLEPGGGREQYF	TGCGCCAGCAGCTTGGAACCAGGAGGAGGGAGGGAGCAGTACTTC
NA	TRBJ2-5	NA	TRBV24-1	CATSAGETQYF	TGTGCCACCAGTGCCGGGGAGACCCAGTACTTC
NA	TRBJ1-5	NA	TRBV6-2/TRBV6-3	CASSSTGRQPQHF	TGTGCCAGCAGTTCTACAGGGCGTCAGCCCCAGCATTTT
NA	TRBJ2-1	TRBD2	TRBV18	CASSPETSGGYNEQFF	TGTGCCAGCTCACCAGAGACTAGCGGGGGATACAATGAGCAGTTCTTC
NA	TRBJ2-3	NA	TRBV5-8	CASSSGQFTDTQYF	TGTGCCAGCAGCTCCGGACAGTTCACAGATACGCAGTATTTT
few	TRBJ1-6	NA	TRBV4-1	CASGGGVLNSPLHF	TGCGCCAGCGGCGGAGGGGTCCTCAATTCACCCCTCCACTTT
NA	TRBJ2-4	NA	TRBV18	CASSEQRAKNIQYF	TGTGCCAGCTCAGAACAGAGAGCCAAAAACATTCAGTACTTC
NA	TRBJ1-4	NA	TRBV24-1	CATSRVSGTSSGGLFF	TGTGCCACCAGTCGGGTGTCCGGGACTTCCTCGGGGGGGCTGTTTTTT
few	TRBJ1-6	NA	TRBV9	CASSVSRADSPLHF	TGTGCCAGCAGCGTTTCCAGGGCGGATTCACCCCTCCACTTT
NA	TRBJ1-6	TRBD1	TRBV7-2	CASSLGQGSYNSPLHF	TGTGCCAGCAGCCTGGGACAGGGTTCCTATAATTCACCCCTCCACTTT
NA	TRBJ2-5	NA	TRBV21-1	CASSKYREMKTQYF	TGTGCCAGCAGCAAGTACAGGGAGATGAAGACCCAGTACTTC
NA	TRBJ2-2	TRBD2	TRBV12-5	CASARGGGTGELFF	TGTGCTAGTGCCCGGGGGGGTGGAACCGGGGAGCTGTTTTTT
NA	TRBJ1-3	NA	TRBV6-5	CASSYSFLSGNTIYF	TGTGCCAGCAGTTACTCTTTCCTTTCTGGAAACACCATATATTTT
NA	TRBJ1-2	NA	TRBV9	CASSPREGRSLYGYTF	TGTGCCAGCAGCCCAAGGGAGGGGAGATCCCTTTATGGCTACACCTTC
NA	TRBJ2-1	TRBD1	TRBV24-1	CATGGTGGTNEQFF	TGTGCCACCGGTGGGACAGGGGGGACCAATGAGCAGTTCTTC
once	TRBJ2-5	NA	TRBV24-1	CATSGGYQETQYF	TGTGCCACCAGTGGAGGTTACCAAGAGACCCAGTACTTC
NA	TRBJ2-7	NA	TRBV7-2	CASSLDWTAYEQYF	TGTGCCAGCAGCTTAGATTGGACAGCCTACGAGCAGTACTTC
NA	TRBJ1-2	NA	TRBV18	CASSPGVPGANYGYTF	TGTGCCAGCTCACCCGGTGTCCCGGGGGCTAACTATGGCTACACCTTC
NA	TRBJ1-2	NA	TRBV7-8	CASSLTGVDYGYTF	TGTGCCAGCAGCCTTACAGGCGTGGACTATGGCTACACCTTC
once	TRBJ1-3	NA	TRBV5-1	CASSGGQGNTIYF	TGCGCCAGCAGCGGAGGACAGGGAAACACCATATATTTT
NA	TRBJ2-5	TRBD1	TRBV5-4	CATGTDVKETQYF	TGTGCCACCGGGACAGATGTTAAAGAGACCCAGTACTTC